Listed below are T cell receptor beta chains from one sample, sequenced in a study of cytomegalovirus exposure and HLA in healthy donors. TCRdb keeps only in-frame clones here, not all; method: immunoSEQ multiplex PCR. Of just under 95,000 clones in the sample, just under 85% were seen once. Sequences were obtained from PBMCs. The receptors stem from a woman under 30 in good health and CMV-seropositive. The CDR3 runs from the conserved cysteine through the conserved F or W. D genes are given only for firm matches. For some rows the clone size is stated as once, few or many, or as a class when expanded; others skip it.

d_gene	j_gene	v_gene	abundance	CDR3aa	CDR3nt
TRBD1	TRBJ1-2	TRBV27	few	CASRNRGQHNYGYTF	TGTGCCAGCAGGAACAGGGGCCAACACAACTATGGCTACACCTTC
TRBD2	TRBJ2-1	TRBV29-1	NA	CSVDGTSGGALFF	TGCAGCGTAGACGGGACTAGCGGGGGGGCTTTGTTCTTC
NA	TRBJ1-2	TRBV28	NA	CASSSLGPELGGYTF	TGTGCCAGCTCTTCTCTAGGGCCGGAACTAGGTGGCTACACCTTC
NA	TRBJ1-3	TRBV6-5	NA	CATSRVGASGNTIYF	TGTGCCACCTCCCGGGTAGGGGCCTCTGGAAACACCATATATTTT
NA	TRBJ2-5	TRBV7-2	NA	CASSLGGGAGDPQNF	TGTGCCAGCAGCTTAGGTGGGGGGGCTGGAGACCCGCAGAACTTC
NA	TRBJ1-1	TRBV6-1	NA	CASTIDRWGTEAFF	TGTGCCAGCACTATCGACAGGTGGGGGACTGAAGCTTTCTTT
NA	TRBJ2-7	TRBV5-1	once	CASSLSRTYEQYF	TGCGCCAGCAGCTTAAGTAGAACCTACGAGCAGTACTTC
TRBD2	TRBJ2-7	TRBV9	NA	CASSVGPTSGTYEQYF	TGTGCCAGCAGCGTAGGCCCGACTAGCGGCACTTACGAGCAGTACTTC
TRBD2	TRBJ2-7	TRBV2	NA	CASSALAGGLYEQYF	TGTGCCAGCAGTGCCCTAGCGGGGGGGCTATACGAGCAGTACTTC
TRBD1	TRBJ2-5	TRBV4-1	NA	CASSQVGTGQETQYF	TGCGCCAGCAGCCAAGTGGGGACAGGGCAAGAGACCCAGTACTTC
NA	TRBJ1-2	TRBV7-9	NA	CASSLAGTYGYTF	TGTGCCAGCAGCTTAGCGGGGACTTATGGCTACACCTTC
NA	TRBJ1-4	TRBV6-1	few	CASSDLTGFREKLFF	TGTGCCAGCAGTGACCTGACAGGATTTCGGGAAAAACTGTTTTTT
TRBD1	TRBJ2-7	TRBV27	NA	CASSRDRTYEQYF	TGTGCCAGCAGTCGGGACAGGACCTACGAGCAGTACTTC
NA	TRBJ1-4	TRBV5-1	NA	CASSLQVATNEKLFF	TGCGCCAGCAGCTTACAGGTGGCAACTAATGAAAAACTGTTTTTT
TRBD2	TRBJ2-3	TRBV9	NA	CASSPSLIAGESTDTQYF	TGTGCCAGCAGCCCCTCACTGATAGCGGGGGAAAGCACAGATACGCAGTATTTT
TRBD2	TRBJ2-3	TRBV6-4	NA	CASSEETSGGPDTQYF	TGTGCCAGCAGTGAAGAGACTAGCGGGGGGCCAGATACGCAGTATTTT
NA	TRBJ2-7	TRBV9	NA	CASSPGWNSYEQYF	TGTGCCAGCAGCCCAGGGTGGAACTCCTACGAGCAGTACTTC
TRBD1	TRBJ2-7	TRBV5-1	NA	CASSSGQYEQYF	TGCGCCAGCAGCTCGGGACAGTACGAGCAGTACTTC
NA	TRBJ2-5	TRBV7-9	NA	CASSFGGQYQETQYF	TGTGCCAGCAGCTTTGGGGGACAATACCAAGAGACCCAGTACTTC
NA	TRBJ1-4	TRBV28	NA	CASSPAGTDSNEKLFF	TGTGCCAGCAGTCCAGCCGGGACGGACAGTAATGAAAAACTGTTTTTT
NA	TRBJ2-5	TRBV28	NA	CASSFESSGETQYF	TGTGCCAGCAGTTTTGAGTCTAGTGGGGAGACCCAGTACTTC
TRBD2	TRBJ2-1	TRBV4-1	NA	CASSQERLAGGPGNEQFF	TGCGCCAGCAGCCAGGAAAGACTAGCGGGAGGGCCGGGGAATGAGCAGTTCTTC
NA	TRBJ2-3	TRBV25-1	NA	CASSDNDSPSTDTQYF	TGTGCCAGCAGTGATAACGACAGCCCTAGCACAGATACGCAGTATTTT
NA	TRBJ2-6	TRBV28	NA	CAIEGGGSGANVLTF	TGTGCCATCGAAGGGGGGGGTTCTGGGGCCAACGTCCTGACTTTC
NA	TRBJ1-4	TRBV6-5	NA	CASSYSNRGTEKLFF	TGTGCCAGCAGTTACTCGAATAGGGGTACTGAAAAACTGTTTTTT
NA	TRBJ1-6	TRBV2	NA	CASSDPRVSPLHF	TGTGCCAGCAGCGACCCGAGGGTCTCACCCCTCCACTTT
NA	TRBJ2-1	TRBV28	NA	CASSFGEGEQFF	TGTGCCAGCAGTTTCGGGGAAGGTGAGCAGTTCTTC